This note documents a single TCR beta chain sequence. What it binds is unknown. This entry comes from a study of OX40 agonist ivuxolimab in advanced cancers. Study information: All patients had ivuxolimab intravenously every 2 weeks at 0.01 to 10 mg/kg. The diagnoses of dose-escalation patients were hepatocellular carcinoma, melanoma, renal cell or head and neck cancer. Treatment received earlier with anti-PD-1, anti-PD-L1 or anti-CTLA-4 agents was allowed, and 40% had some. Study outcomes and limitations: With doses of 0.1 to 3.0 mg/kg, CD4+ and CD8+ blood T cells had undergone clonal expansion by week 6.

Produced via immunoSEQ multiplex PCR; TCRdb's table is partial and in-frame only. The data show 67,000 or so clones, around four fifths seen once. Germline V gene lookup returns CDR1 LNHDA and CDR2 SQIVND (reference sequence). This CDR3 has 16 residues. With 3 bases removed from V and 0 bases from J, the gap between germline ends came to 9 bases. The TCR originated in an adult with an advanced solid tumor such as melanoma, head and neck, liver or kidney cancer. The genes are TRBV19 and TRBJ1-6; the D is unclear. The sample was CD4+ or CD8+ T cells sorted from blood, taken in a trial of the OX40 agonist ivuxolimab. CDR3 coding DNA: TGTGCCAGTAGTATTGCCGGGATCTCCTATAATTCACCCCTCCACTTT. It codes for CASSIAGISYNSPLHF. The full variable domain, rest sourced from reference TRBV19 and TRBJ1-6, is DGGITQSPKYLFRKEGQNVTLSCEQNLNHDAMYWYRQDPGQGLRLIYYSQIVNDFQKGDIAEGYSVSREKKESFPLTVTSAQKNPTAFYLCASSIAGISYNSPLHFGNGTRLTVT.